Listed below are T cell receptor beta chains from one sample, sequenced in a study of shared clonotypes between healthy human individuals. Repertoires were generated with immunoSEQ multiplex PCR, while TCRdb's copy carries only in-frame clones and drops some. The top ten clones hold approximately 1.2% of a sample with about 1.5 million clones, roughly 95% of them seen once. The sequenced sample was naive CD4+ T cells sorted from blood. These receptor sequences come from a man aged 25 to 45 in good health. Both conserved end residues are part of each CDR3. A D gene is named only where the DNA matches it firmly. Size is stated for part of the rows, as once, few or many counts, or as a class when the clone is expanded.

J,V,length,size,D,CDR3,DNA
TRBJ2-3,TRBV5-4,11,-,-,CASSFADTQYF,TGTGCCAGCAGCTTCGCGGATACGCAGTATTTT
TRBJ2-7,TRBV28,14,once,-,CASSLPGTGYEQYF,TGTGCCAGCAGTTTGCCCGGGACCGGCTACGAGCAGTACTTC
TRBJ2-3,TRBV5-4,17,-,-,CASSLISGTWDTDTQYF,TGTGCCAGCAGTTTAATTTCGGGTACGTGGGACACAGATACGCAGTATTTT
TRBJ1-4,TRBV5-1,14,-,-,CASSAGTPGEKLFF,TGCGCCAGCAGCGCGGGGACTCCGGGGGAAAAACTGTTTTTT
TRBJ1-5,TRBV29-1,14,-,TRBD1,CSVLAGGGGQPQHF,TGCAGCGTACTAGCAGGGGGAGGGGGTCAGCCCCAGCATTTT
TRBJ1-1,TRBV7-2,14,-,-,CASRFRAKDTEAFF,TGTGCCAGCAGGTTCAGGGCTAAGGACACTGAAGCTTTCTTT
TRBJ2-3,TRBV9,17,-,-,CASSVAWGLPPADTQYF,TGTGCCAGCAGCGTAGCTTGGGGGTTACCGCCGGCAGATACGCAGTATTTT
TRBJ2-4,TRBV2,13,-,TRBD2,CAIRTSGKNIQYF,TGTGCCATCAGGACTAGCGGAAAAAACATTCAGTACTTC
TRBJ2-2,TRBV5-5,15,-,-,CASRMGVGETGELFF,TGTGCCAGCAGGATGGGGGTGGGAGAGACCGGGGAGCTGTTTTTT
TRBJ1-3,TRBV4-3,15,-,TRBD1,CASSQGTGAGNTIYF,TGCGCCAGCAGCCAAGGAACAGGGGCTGGAAACACCATATATTTT
TRBJ1-1,TRBV7-9,12,-,-,CASSLRQTEAFF,TGTGCCAGCAGCTTACGGCAGACTGAAGCTTTCTTT
TRBJ2-2,TRBV5-1,15,-,-,CASSLGHTNTGELFF,TGCGCCAGCAGCTTGGGCCACACGAACACCGGGGAGCTGTTTTTT
TRBJ2-5,TRBV2,12,once,-,CASSEGVETQYF,TGTGCCAGCAGTGAGGGGGTTGAGACCCAGTACTTC
TRBJ2-7,TRBV27,15,-,-,CASSSRGVGRHEQYF,TGTGCCAGCAGCTCCCGAGGGGTTGGTCGGCACGAGCAGTACTTC
TRBJ1-1,TRBV28,14,-,-,CASSLSLLNTEAFF,TGTGCCAGCAGTTTATCACTCTTGAACACTGAAGCTTTCTTT
TRBJ2-7,TRBV20-1,10,-,-,CSATLGEQYF,TGCAGTGCTACCCTAGGCGAGCAGTACTTC
TRBJ2-1,TRBV4-3,13,-,TRBD1,CASSQDRGQGQFF,TGCGCCAGCAGCCAAGATCGGGGACAGGGGCAGTTCTTC
TRBJ1-4,TRBV5-1,15,-,-,CASSLGNGINEKLFF,TGCGCCAGCAGCTTGGGGAACGGTATAAATGAAAAACTGTTTTTT
TRBJ2-3,TRBV7-2,14,-,-,CASSLALWGDTQYF,TGTGCCAGCAGCTTAGCTCTTTGGGGTGATACGCAGTATTTT
TRBJ1-1,TRBV12-5,13,few,-,CASGRDWGTEAFF,TGTGCTAGTGGAAGGGATTGGGGCACTGAAGCTTTCTTT
TRBJ2-1,TRBV19,15,-,-,CASSIRRELWNEQFF,TGTGCCAGTAGTATACGACGGGAGCTGTGGAATGAGCAGTTCTTC
TRBJ2-2,TRBV7-8,15,-,TRBD1,CASSYALTGAGELFF,TGTGCCAGCAGCTACGCACTGACAGGGGCCGGGGAGCTGTTTTTT
TRBJ2-7,TRBV18,14,-,TRBD2,CASSPGLVSYEQYF,TGTGCCAGCTCACCAGGACTAGTGAGCTACGAGCAGTACTTC
TRBJ2-2,TRBV10-3,15,-,TRBD2,CAISESGGNTGELFF,TGTGCCATCAGCGAGTCGGGGGGGAACACCGGGGAGCTGTTTTTT
TRBJ1-4,TRBV6-5,15,-,-,CASSHTGSRVEKLFF,TGTGCCAGCAGCCACACAGGGTCCAGGGTCGAAAAACTGTTTTTT
TRBJ2-1,TRBV19,11,-,-,CASSIVDEQFF,TGTGCCAGTAGTATCGTAGACGAGCAGTTCTTC
TRBJ2-3,TRBV2,14,once,-,CASNNGVSTDTQYF,TGTGCCAGCAACAACGGTGTTAGCACAGATACGCAGTATTTT
TRBJ2-5,TRBV4-3,18,-,TRBD1,CASSQDPGQGALVGTQYF,TGCGCCAGCAGCCAAGATCCCGGACAGGGGGCGCTTGTCGGGACCCAGTACTTC
TRBJ2-2,TRBV10-3,15,once,-,CAIRLIGGGTGELFF,TGTGCCATCAGGCTTATCGGAGGCGGCACCGGGGAGCTGTTTTTT
TRBJ2-5,TRBV28,12,once,-,CASSSVTETQYF,TGTGCCAGCAGTTCGGTGACGGAGACCCAGTACTTC
TRBJ2-2,TRBV27,16,-,-,CASSLDLEANTGELFF,TGTGCCAGCAGTCTCGACTTGGAAGCGAACACCGGGGAGCTGTTTTTT
TRBJ2-1,TRBV28,14,-,TRBD2,CASSVAGGPNEQFF,TGTGCCAGCAGTGTAGCGGGAGGGCCCAATGAGCAGTTCTTC
TRBJ1-3,TRBV29-1,13,-,-,CSVEGRSGNTIYF,TGCAGCGTTGAGGGGCGCTCTGGAAACACCATATATTTT
TRBJ2-1,TRBV7-3,15,-,TRBD2,CASSLRLAGVNEQFF,TGTGCCAGCAGCTTGAGACTAGCGGGAGTCAATGAGCAGTTCTTC
TRBJ1-2,TRBV5-6,11,-,-,CASSSADGYTF,TGTGCCAGCAGCTCGGCGGATGGCTACACCTTC
TRBJ1-1,TRBV5-5,14,once,-,CASSPGGQRTEAFF,TGTGCCAGCAGCCCCGGGGGGCAGCGGACTGAAGCTTTCTTT
TRBJ2-5,TRBV9,13,-,TRBD1,CASSRTGQETQYF,TGTGCCAGCAGCCGGACAGGACAAGAGACCCAGTACTTC
TRBJ2-5,TRBV5-1,14,-,-,CASSLWTNEETQYF,TGCGCCAGCAGCTTATGGACTAACGAAGAGACCCAGTACTTC
TRBJ2-7,TRBV6-1,14,-,-,CASSKDRRSYEQYF,TGTGCCAGCAGTAAGGACAGACGATCCTACGAGCAGTACTTC
TRBJ1-2,TRBV30,12,-,-,CAWFPGVVGYTF,TGTGCCTGGTTCCCGGGGGTGGTAGGCTACACCTTC
TRBJ2-5,TRBV28,19,-,TRBD2,CASSPMTSGRRRGQETQYF,TGTGCCAGCAGCCCGATGACTAGCGGGAGGAGAAGGGGCCAAGAGACCCAGTACTTC
TRBJ2-5,TRBV28,15,-,TRBD1,CASSYPSRDRETQYF,TGTGCCAGCAGTTACCCATCCCGGGACAGGGAGACCCAGTACTTC